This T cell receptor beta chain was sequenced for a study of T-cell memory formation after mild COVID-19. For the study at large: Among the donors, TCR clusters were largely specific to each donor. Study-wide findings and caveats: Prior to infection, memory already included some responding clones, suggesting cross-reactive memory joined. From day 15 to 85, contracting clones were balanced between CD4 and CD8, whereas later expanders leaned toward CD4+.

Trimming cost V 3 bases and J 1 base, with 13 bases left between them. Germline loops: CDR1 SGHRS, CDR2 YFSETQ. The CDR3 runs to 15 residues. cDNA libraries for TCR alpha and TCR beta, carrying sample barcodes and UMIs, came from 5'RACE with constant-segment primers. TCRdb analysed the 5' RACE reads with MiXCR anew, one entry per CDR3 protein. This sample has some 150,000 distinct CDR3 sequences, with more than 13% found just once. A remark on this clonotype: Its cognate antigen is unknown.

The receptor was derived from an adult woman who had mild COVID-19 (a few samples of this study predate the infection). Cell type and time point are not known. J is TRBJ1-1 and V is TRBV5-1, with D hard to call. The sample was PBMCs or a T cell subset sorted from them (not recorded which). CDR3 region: CASSSSTMRNTEAFF. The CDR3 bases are TGCGCCAGCAGCTCATCCACCATGAGGAACACTGAAGCTTTCTTT.